The rows below give T cell receptor beta chains drawn from one sample of a study of blood T cell repertoires in COVID-19. Assay: immunoSEQ multiplex PCR; the TCRdb copy retains only in-frame clones and omits some. The top ten clones hold about an eighth of a sample with around 58,000 clones, 75% to 95% of them seen once. Material for sequencing was peripheral blood. The receptors derive from a human donor with active COVID-19. The donor label of this sample is uncertain. CDR3s include the opening cysteine and the closing phenylalanine or tryptophan. Each record gives: clone size, V gene, J gene, D gene, CDR3 DNA, CDR3 protein. The D gene is left open where the match is weak. The listing skips clone size in some rows; elsewhere it reads once, few, many or a size class.

>-|TRBV27|TRBJ2-1|-
TGTGCCAGCAGTTTGGGGACTCGGCAGTTCTTC
CASSLGTRQFF
>once|TRBV18|TRBJ2-7|-
TGTGCCAGCTCATCGGGAGAGGGGGCCTCCTACGAGCAGTACTTC
CASSSGEGASYEQYF
>-|TRBV5-1|TRBJ2-5|TRBD1
TGCGCCAGCAGTATGGGACCAGGGGGAGAGACCCAGTACTTC
CASSMGPGGETQYF
>-|TRBV29-1|TRBJ1-2|-
TGCAGCGTACAGGGTGGTAATGGCTACACCTTC
CSVQGGNGYTF
>-|TRBV28|TRBJ1-1|TRBD1
TGTGCCAGCAGTCAAATAGTTTTAGGGGGCTTGAACACTGAAGCTTTCTTT
CASSQIVLGGLNTEAFF
>-|TRBV29-1|TRBJ2-7|TRBD1
TGCAGCGTTGAACTTGGGACAGAGAACACCTACGAGCAGTACTTC
CSVELGTENTYEQYF
>-|TRBV6-6|TRBJ2-7|-
TGTGCCAGCATGCCAGGGTACCACGAGCAGTACTTC
CASMPGYHEQYF
>-|TRBV4-2|TRBJ1-2|-
TGTGCCAGCAGCCAAGTCAGGGGAAATAGCTACACCTTC
CASSQVRGNSYTF
>-|TRBV19|TRBJ1-4|TRBD1
TGTGCCAGTAGTATGGCAGGGGGCCCTGAAAAACTGTTTTTT
CASSMAGGPEKLFF
>-|TRBV4-2|TRBJ1-1|-
TGTGCCAGCAGCCAAGATCACCGGGGGGCCACTGAAGCTTTCTTT
CASSQDHRGATEAFF
>-|TRBV5-1|TRBJ2-5|-
TGCGCCAGCAGCCAGTCCGGGACACCCTTGGCCCAGTACTTC
CASSQSGTPLAQYF
>-|TRBV19|TRBJ1-5|-
TGTGCCAGTAGTTACAGGGATCTTTATTGGGACAATCAGCCCCAGCATTTT
CASSYRDLYWDNQPQHF
>-|TRBV7-9|TRBJ2-5|-
TGTGCCAGCAGCCCTTCGGAGGGGCCCTTGGGGACCCAGTACTTC
CASSPSEGPLGTQYF
>-|TRBV6-6|TRBJ2-1|TRBD1
TGTGCCAGCAGTTACAAGGCAGGGGGCAGGAATGAGCAGTTCTTC
CASSYKAGGRNEQFF
>once|TRBV23-1|TRBJ1-2|-
TGCGCCAGCAGACAGGGTACGGCTTATGGCTACACCTTC
CASRQGTAYGYTF
>-|TRBV2|TRBJ2-1|-
TGTGCCACCTGGCAGGGTCCCTCCTACAATGAGCAGTTCTTC
CATWQGPSYNEQFF
>-|TRBV7-2|TRBJ1-2|-
TGTGCCAGCAGCTTAGATAGTACAGCTGAATTCTATGGCTACACCTTC
CASSLDSTAEFYGYTF
>-|TRBV10-1|TRBJ2-1|TRBD2
TGCGCCAGCAGTGAAGCTAGCGGGAGGAATGAGCAGTTCTTC
CASSEASGRNEQFF